Listed here are 24 T cell receptor beta chains from one sample, sequenced in a study of blood T cell repertoires in COVID-19. Method: immunoSEQ multiplex PCR; TCRdb's copy keeps in-frame clones and lacks some. Among about 310,000 clones listed, roughly 87% were seen once. The sequenced sample was peripheral blood. Receptors originate from a man aged 45-60 years with active or convalescent COVID-19.

This clone was picked up a small number of times. The chain uses TRBV5-1 and TRBJ2-3, with D maybe TRBD1 (6 bases). The CDR3 spans 15 residues. The germline CDR1 and CDR2 sequences are SGHRS and YFSETQ. The V and J ends lost 4 bases and 5 bases respectively, with 17 bases between them. CDR3 sequence reads: CASSTLSGAGDTQYF. The CDR3 coding sequence is TGCGCCAGCAGCACCCTCTCAGGGGCGGGAGATACGCAGTATTTT.

V is TRBV9 and J is TRBJ2-7; 10 bases match TRBD2. The CDR3 covers 17 residues. The trim removed 7 bases at V and 2 bases at J, leaving 15 bases unmatched. From germline, CDR1 is SGDLS and CDR2 YYNGEE. In DNA form, the CDR3 reads TGTGCCAGCGTCCGACGGGTAGCGGGAGGAACCCCCTACGAGCAGTACTTC. Translated: CASVRRVAGGTPYEQYF. Variable domain in full (rest from reference TRBV9 and TRBJ2-7): DSGVTQTPKHLITATGQRVTLRCSPRSGDLSVYWYQQSLDQGLQFLIQYYNGEERAKGNILERFSAQQFPDLHSELNLSSLELGDSALYFCASVRRVAGGTPYEQYFGPGTRLTVT.

The chain couples TRBV24-1 to TRBJ2-5; D may be TRBD1 (5 bases). Germline V gene sequence: CDR1 KGHDR, CDR2 SFDVKD. V shed 3 bases and J shed 0 bases, with 13 bases lying between them. The length of the CDR3 is 16 residues. In DNA form, the CDR3 reads TGTGCCACCAGTGATCGTGCAGGGCGTTACCAAGAGACCCAGTACTTC. Translating it yields CATSDRAGRYQETQYF.

The CDR3 nucleotides are TGCGCCAGCAGCTTGGTTACTTCTTTTGAGCAGTACTTC. Translating gives CASSLVTSFEQYF. The J gene is TRBJ2-7, the V gene TRBV5-1; D is undetermined. Between the trimmed V and J ends, which lost 0 bases and 7 bases, there was a span of 11 bases. CDR3 length: 13 amino acids. The germline V gene encodes CDR1 SGHRS and CDR2 YFSETQ.

The CDR3 is CASSAGQGPSGNTIYF. Here the CDR3 DNA reads TGTGCCAGCAGCGCCGGACAGGGGCCCTCTGGAAACACCATATATTTT. The chain carries TRBV21-1 and TRBJ1-3; TRBD1, the table's D call, was not compared with the DNA. TRBV21-1 is an annotated pseudogene. The CDR3 contains 16 residues.

This clone was observed a single time. The J gene is TRBJ2-3, the V gene TRBV4-1; possible D gene TRBD2, 6 bases. V lost 0 bases and J 5 bases, leaving 12 bases between the germline ends. The length of the CDR3 is 15 residues. Germline assignment: CDR1 MGHRA and CDR2 YSYEKL. This CDR3 is CASSQDGVGGDTQYF. In nucleotides, the CDR3 is TGCGCCAGCAGCCAAGACGGGGTCGGGGGAGATACGCAGTATTTT.

Regarding this clone: The sample holds other DNA sequences that translate to the same CDR3. The V gene is TRBV4-3, the J gene TRBJ2-7; 9 bases are shared with TRBD2. From germline, CDR1 is LGHNA and CDR2 YSLEER. J lost 2 bases, V lost 0 bases, and 5 bases had no gene match. This CDR3 region has 16 residues. CDR3 loop: CASSQDGAGGPYEQYF. CDR3 nucleotide sequence: TGCGCCAGCAGCCAAGATGGGGCGGGGGGGCCCTACGAGCAGTACTTC.

The rearrangement links TRBV5-1 to TRBJ2-3; tentatively, D is TRBD2 (6 bases). Deletions cut 3 bases from V and 2 bases from J, with 13 bases between. The CDR3 consists of 15 residues. Germline CDR1 SGHRS, CDR2 YFSETQ. In nucleotides, the CDR3 is TGCGCCAGCAGCTGGGGGGACCAAAACACAGATACGCAGTATTTT. Encoded protein: CASSWGDQNTDTQYF. The variable domain in full, completed from reference TRBV5-1 and TRBJ2-3, reads KAGVTQTPRYLIKTRGQQVTLSCSPISGHRSVSWYQQTPGQGLQFLFEYFSETQRNKGNFPGRFSGRQFSNSRSEMNVSTLELGDSALYLCASSWGDQNTDTQYFGPGTRLTVL.

The rearrangement uses TRBV28 and TRBJ1-6; a possible D gene is TRBD1 (6 bases). The CDR3 has 12 amino acids. The germline V gene encodes CDR1 MDHEN and CDR2 SYDVKM. The CDR3 region has the DNA TGTGTTACAGGGCAGGGAGTATCACCCCTCCACTTT. As protein: CVTGQGVSPLHF. Filled out from reference TRBV28 and TRBJ1-6, the complete variable domain reads DVKVTQSSRYLVKRTGEKVFLECVQDMDHENMFWYRQDPGLGLRLIYFSYDVKMKEKGDIPEGYSVSREKKERFSLILESASTNQTSMYLCVTGQGVSPLHFGNGTRLTVT.

This sequence joins TRBV4-2 and TRBJ1-1; no reliable D call. Trimming pared 0 bases from V and 2 bases from J, leaving 10 bases between. This CDR3 comprises 15 residues. Germline loops: CDR1 LGHNA, CDR2 YNFKEQ. The CDR3 coding sequence is TGTGCCAGCAGCCAAGATCCGGGTGGCAACACTGAAGCTTTCTTT. Protein sequence: CASSQDPGGNTEAFF.

This clone has only a few counts. The rearrangement uses TRBV7-8 and TRBJ1-6; D possibly corresponds to TRBD1 (6 bases). This CDR3 comprises 16 residues. Trimming took 0 bases from V and 6 from J, leaving 12 bases between them. The germline V gene encodes CDR1 SGHVS and CDR2 FQNEAQ. CDR3 in DNA: TGTGCCAGCAGCTTAGCGGGGGCCTTTTCTAATTCACCCCTCCACTTT. Its translation is CASSLAGAFSNSPLHF.

The V gene is TRBV10-3, the J gene TRBJ1-2; 7 nucleotides agree with TRBD1. The germline gives CDR1 ENHRY, CDR2 SYGVKD. The ends lost 5 bases at V and 5 bases at J; junction bases unmatched: 5. CDR3 length equals 13 residues. The CDR3 region has the DNA TGTGCCATCAGTAATAAACAGGGGTATGGCTACACCTTC. Its protein product is CAISNKQGYGYTF.

The J gene is TRBJ2-3, the V gene TRBV9, with unresolved D. Germline V gives CDR1 SGDLS, CDR2 YYNGEE. The CDR3 loop spans 14 amino acids. Trimming removed 0 bases at V and 4 bases at J, with 9 bases between. This chain's CDR3 is CASSVDSLSDTQYF. In DNA form, the CDR3 reads TGTGCCAGCAGCGTAGACTCACTCTCAGATACGCAGTATTTT.

This rearrangement joins TRBV10-3 to TRBJ1-5; no reliable D call. Germline CDR1 reads ENHRY; CDR2 reads SYGVKD. V lost 5 bases and J 6 bases, leaving 8 bases between the germline ends. This CDR3 has 12 residues. DNA for the CDR3: TGTGCCATCAGTCGTGAGGGTCAGCCCCAGCATTTT. Translated: CAISREGQPQHF.

The V and J genes are TRBV18 and TRBJ2-7; the match to TRBD1 covers 9 bases. Germline loops: CDR1 KGHSH, CDR2 LQKENI. There are 14 residues in the CDR3. Trimming removed 6 bases from V and 7 bases from J; junction bases left unmatched: 10. The CDR3 loop is CASSPGQGNREQYF. CDR3 coding DNA: TGTGCCAGCTCTCCGGGACAGGGAAACAGGGAGCAGTACTTC.

As concerns this clone: At the DNA level, this CDR3 is encoded by other sequences in the same sample as well. The V call is TRBV6-5, the J call TRBJ1-1, with 7 bases aligning to TRBD1. Germline loops: CDR1 MNHEY, CDR2 SVGAGI. This CDR3 comprises 14 residues. The junction had 3 bases not matched to a gene; V was cut back by 0 bases and J by 5 bases. CDR3 in amino acids: CASSYSGGRTEAFF. CDR3 DNA: TGTGCCAGCAGTTACTCAGGGGGCCGGACTGAAGCTTTCTTT.

The chain has TRBV11-2 and TRBJ2-1; D uncertain. The ends were cut back, 2 bases at V and 7 bases at J, with 15 bases in the middle. Germline assignment: CDR1 SGHAT and CDR2 FQNNGV. The CDR3 has 15 amino acids. The CDR3 region has the DNA TGTGCCAGCAGCTTACTAGATAGAGATAGGAATGAGCAGTTCTTC. Translating gives CASSLLDRDRNEQFF.

The table lists this clone with a count of one. The rearrangement links TRBV28 to TRBJ1-5; no definite D call. V lost 6 bases to trimming and J lost 1 base, with 16 bases between them. The CDR3 runs 16 residues. Germline CDR1 MDHEN, CDR2 SYDVKM. Here the CDR3 DNA reads TGTGCCAGCAGCCCCGTCGAGGGTCACAGCAATCAGCCCCAGCATTTT. It encodes CASSPVEGHSNQPQHF.

The chain joins TRBV11-2 to TRBJ1-1; TRBD1 is a possible D gene (6 bases). The V gene lost 6 bases and the J gene lost 3 bases, with 11 bases spanning the gap. In germline, CDR1 is SGHAT, CDR2 FQNNGV. CDR3 length: 13 residues. DNA for the CDR3: TGTGCCAGCAGTTCAGGGGATCACACTGAAGCTTTCTTT. Amino acid sequence: CASSSGDHTEAFF.

The chain links TRBV19 to TRBJ1-2; D possibly corresponds to TRBD1 (5 bases). V was clipped by 6 bases and J by 4 bases, with 12 bases between them. The CDR3 has 13 residues. Germline CDR1 reads LNHDA; CDR2 reads SQIVND (reference sequence). CDR3 in DNA: TGTGCCAGTAGCTCAGGGTACGTCTATGGCTACACCTTC. Protein: CASSSGYVYGYTF.

This chain joins TRBV11-2 and TRBJ2-7; 8 positions agree with TRBD1. Germline V CDR1 and CDR2: SGHAT, FQNNGV. The CDR3 sequence is 14 residues long. The ends lost 2 bases at V and 2 bases at J; junction bases unmatched: 2. The CDR3 here is CASSLQGQAYEQYF. The CDR3, as DNA: TGTGCCAGCAGCTTACAGGGACAGGCCTACGAGCAGTACTTC.

The chain uses TRBV18 and TRBJ1-6; D not certain. CDR1 is KGHSH and CDR2 is LQKENI in the germline V gene. The CDR3 runs 15 residues. Trimming took 2 bases from V and 7 from J, leaving 12 bases between them. CDR3 DNA: TGTGCCAGCTCACCAACCCAAGGCGGAAATTCACCCCTCCACTTT. Translating gives CASSPTQGGNSPLHF. The full variable domain, its missing parts supplied by reference TRBV18 and TRBJ1-6, is NAGVMQNPRHLVRRRGQEARLRCSPMKGHSHVYWYRQLPEEGLKFMVYLQKENIIDESGMPKERFSAEFPKEGPSILRIQQVVRGDSAAYFCASSPTQGGNSPLHFGNGTRLTVT.

This rearrangement joins TRBV9 to TRBJ2-3, with D possibly being TRBD2 (7 bases). V was cut by 0 bases and J by 1 base, with 12 bases left in between. The CDR3 spans 16 residues. Germline CDR1 is SGDLS and CDR2 is YYNGEE. The CDR3 DNA reads TGTGCCAGCAGCGTAGCCGGGGGGCCGGGCACAGATACGCAGTATTTT. Protein: CASSVAGGPGTDTQYF.

The chain uses TRBV19 and TRBJ2-2; 8 nucleotides agree with TRBD2. This CDR3 is 15 amino acids long. CDR1 and CDR2 (germline): LNHDA, SQIVND (reference sequence). The junction had 7 bases not matched to a gene; V was cut back by 8 bases and J by 2 bases. CDR3 loop: CASVGGAGNTGELFF. The CDR3 region has the DNA TGTGCCAGTGTCGGGGGGGCCGGTAACACCGGGGAGCTGTTTTTT.